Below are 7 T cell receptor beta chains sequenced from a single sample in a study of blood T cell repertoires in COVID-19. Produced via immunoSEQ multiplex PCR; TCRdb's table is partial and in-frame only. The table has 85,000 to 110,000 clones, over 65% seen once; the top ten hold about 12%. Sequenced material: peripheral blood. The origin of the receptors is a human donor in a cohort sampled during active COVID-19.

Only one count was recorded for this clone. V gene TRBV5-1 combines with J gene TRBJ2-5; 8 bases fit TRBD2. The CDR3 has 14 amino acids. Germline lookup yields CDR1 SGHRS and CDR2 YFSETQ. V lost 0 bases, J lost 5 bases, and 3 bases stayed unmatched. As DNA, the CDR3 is TGCGCCAGCAGCTTGGCGGGGGGGAGGGAGACCCAGTACTTC. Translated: CASSLAGGRETQYF.

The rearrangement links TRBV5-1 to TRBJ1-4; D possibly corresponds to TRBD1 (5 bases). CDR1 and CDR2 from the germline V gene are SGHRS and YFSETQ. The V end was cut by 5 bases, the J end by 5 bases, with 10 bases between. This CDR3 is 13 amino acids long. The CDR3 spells CASRERQNEKLFF. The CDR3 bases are TGCGCCAGCAGAGAGAGACAGAATGAAAAACTGTTTTTT.

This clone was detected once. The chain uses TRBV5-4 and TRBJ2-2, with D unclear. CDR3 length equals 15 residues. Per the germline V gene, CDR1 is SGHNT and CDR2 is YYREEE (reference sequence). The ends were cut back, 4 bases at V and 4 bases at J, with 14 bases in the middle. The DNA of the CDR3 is TGTGCCAGCAGCACCCCGTCGGGTTTCACCGGGGAGCTGTTTTTT. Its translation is CASSTPSGFTGELFF.

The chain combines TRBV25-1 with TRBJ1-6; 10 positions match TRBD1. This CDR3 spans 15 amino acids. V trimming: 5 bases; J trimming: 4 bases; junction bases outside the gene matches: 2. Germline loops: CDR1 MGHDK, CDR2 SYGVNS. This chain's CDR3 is CASSMGQGYNSPLHF. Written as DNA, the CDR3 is TGTGCCAGCAGTATGGGACAGGGGTATAATTCACCCCTCCACTTT.

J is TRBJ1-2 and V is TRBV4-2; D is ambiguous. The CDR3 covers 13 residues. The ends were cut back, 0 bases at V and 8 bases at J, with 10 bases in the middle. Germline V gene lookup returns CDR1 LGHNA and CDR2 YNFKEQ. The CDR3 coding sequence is TGTGCCAGCAGCCAAGACTGGGCGGGCGGCTACACCTTC. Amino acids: CASSQDWAGGYTF.

Here the CDR3 DNA reads TGTGCCAGTAAATCCGGGGGAATCCCTAACTATGGCTACACCTTC. Translation: CASKSGGIPNYGYTF. The chain is built from TRBV27 and TRBJ1-2; a weak D match, TRBD1 (5 bases). The CDR3 spans 15 residues. The germline CDR1 and CDR2 sequences are MNHEY and SMNVEV (reference sequence). Trimming left V 9 bases short and J 0 bases short, with 17 bases between.

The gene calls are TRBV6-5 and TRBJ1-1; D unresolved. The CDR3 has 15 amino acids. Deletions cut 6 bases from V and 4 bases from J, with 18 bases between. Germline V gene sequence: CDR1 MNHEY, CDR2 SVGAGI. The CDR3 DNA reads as TGTGCCAGCAGGAGAATTGGGAGACTCGGCACTGAAGCTTTCTTT. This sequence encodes CASRRIGRLGTEAFF.